The sequence of this T cell receptor (beta chain) was determined in a study of neurological immune-mediated disorders. The CDR3 loop spans 15 amino acids. Germline V gene lookup returns CDR1 SGHRS and CDR2 YFSETQ. Trimming took 7 bases from V and 3 from J; bases not matched to a gene: 4. By 5'RACE with 10-nucleotide random UMIs, the cDNA was made. TCRdb independently ran MiXCR on the 5' RACE reads; one entry per CDR3 protein. The sample consists of about 59,000 distinct CDR3 sequences, 24% of them appearing once. The table lists this clonotype with many counts. Indicated time point: technical triplicate 2.

The TCR comes from a man between 60 and 75 years old with HTLV-1-associated myelopathy (HAM/TSP). Sequencing used PBMCs. This chain joins TRBV5-1 and TRBJ2-3, with 14 bases lining up with TRBD2. This CDR3 is CASRGTSGSTDTQYF. In DNA form, the CDR3 reads TGCGCCAGCCGGGGGACTAGCGGGAGTACAGATACGCAGTATTTT.